The source of this TCR beta chain is a study of T-cell memory formation after mild COVID-19. Study-wide results and caveats: The authors did not confirm SARS-CoV-2 specificity of second-wave clones peaking day 37.

TCRalpha and TCRbeta libraries used 5'RACE with constant-segment primers and UMIs. One entry per CDR3 protein results from TCRdb running MiXCR on the 5' RACE reads. The sample includes about 350,000 distinct CDR3 sequences, around 15% of them seen just once. Per germline, CDR1 SGHRS and CDR2 YFSETQ. Trimming left V 2 bases short and J 8 bases short, with 19 bases between. The CDR3 length is 16 residues. This clonotype was observed at least ten times. As yet, its antigen is unknown. This TCR was sampled from a man between 18 and 29 years old who had mild COVID-19 (a few samples of this study predate the infection). Cell type and time point are not known. The V and J genes are TRBV5-1 and TRBJ2-2; a weak D match, TRBD2 (5 bases). The sequenced sample consisted of PBMCs or a T cell subset sorted from them (not recorded which). The CDR3 protein is CASSLIESLPGGELFF. CDR3 nucleotide sequence: TGCGCCAGCAGCTTAATCGAGAGCCTACCGGGAGGGGAGCTGTTTTTT.